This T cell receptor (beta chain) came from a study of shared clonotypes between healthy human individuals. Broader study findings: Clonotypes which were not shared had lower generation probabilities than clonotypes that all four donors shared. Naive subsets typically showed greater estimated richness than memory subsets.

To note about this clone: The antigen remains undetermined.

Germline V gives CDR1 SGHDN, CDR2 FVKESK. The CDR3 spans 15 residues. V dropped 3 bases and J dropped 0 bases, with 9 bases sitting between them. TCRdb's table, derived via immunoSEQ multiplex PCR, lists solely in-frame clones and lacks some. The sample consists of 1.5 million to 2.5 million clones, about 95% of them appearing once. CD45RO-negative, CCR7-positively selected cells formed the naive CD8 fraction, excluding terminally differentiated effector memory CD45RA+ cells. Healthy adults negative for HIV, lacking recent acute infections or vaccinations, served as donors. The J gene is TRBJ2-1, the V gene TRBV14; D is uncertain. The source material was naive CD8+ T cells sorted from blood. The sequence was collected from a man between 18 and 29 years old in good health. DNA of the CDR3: TGTGCCAGCAGCCACCTGGAGATCTCCTACAATGAGCAGTTCTTC. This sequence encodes CASSHLEISYNEQFF. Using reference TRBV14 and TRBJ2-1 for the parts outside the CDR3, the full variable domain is EAGVTQFPSHSVIEKGQTVTLRCDPISGHDNLYWYRRVMGKEIKFLLHFVKESKQDESGMPNNRFLAERTGGTYSTLKVQPAELEDSGVYFCASSHLEISYNEQFFGPGTRLTVL.